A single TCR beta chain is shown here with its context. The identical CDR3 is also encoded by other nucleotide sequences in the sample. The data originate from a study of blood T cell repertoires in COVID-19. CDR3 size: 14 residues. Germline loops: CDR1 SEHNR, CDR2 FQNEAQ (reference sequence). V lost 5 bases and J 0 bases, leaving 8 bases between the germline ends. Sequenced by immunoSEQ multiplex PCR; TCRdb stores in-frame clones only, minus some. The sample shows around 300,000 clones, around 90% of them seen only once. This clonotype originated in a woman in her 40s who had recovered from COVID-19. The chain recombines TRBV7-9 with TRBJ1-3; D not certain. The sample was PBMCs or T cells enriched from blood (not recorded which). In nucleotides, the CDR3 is TGTGCCAGCAGCCCTCCCAGCTCTGGAAACACCATATATTTT. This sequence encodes CASSPPSSGNTIYF. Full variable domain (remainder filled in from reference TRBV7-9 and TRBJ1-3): DTGVSQNPRHKITKRGQNVTFRCDPISEHNRLYWYRQTLGQGPEFLTYFQNEAQLEKSRLLSDRFSAERPKGSFSTLEIQRTEQGDSAMYLCASSPPSSGNTIYFGEGSWLTVV.